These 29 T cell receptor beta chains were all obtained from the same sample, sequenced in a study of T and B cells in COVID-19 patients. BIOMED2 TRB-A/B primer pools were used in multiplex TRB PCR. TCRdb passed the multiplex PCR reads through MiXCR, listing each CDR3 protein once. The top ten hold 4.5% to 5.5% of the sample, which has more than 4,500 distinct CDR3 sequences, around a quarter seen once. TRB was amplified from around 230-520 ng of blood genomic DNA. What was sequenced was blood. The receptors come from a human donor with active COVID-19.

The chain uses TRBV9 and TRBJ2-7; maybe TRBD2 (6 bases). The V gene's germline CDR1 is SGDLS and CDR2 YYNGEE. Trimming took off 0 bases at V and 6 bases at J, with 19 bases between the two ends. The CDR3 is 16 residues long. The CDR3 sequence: CASSVGEAGKSGEQYF. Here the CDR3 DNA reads TGTGCCAGCAGCGTAGGGGAGGCAGGGAAATCAGGCGAGCAGTACTTC.

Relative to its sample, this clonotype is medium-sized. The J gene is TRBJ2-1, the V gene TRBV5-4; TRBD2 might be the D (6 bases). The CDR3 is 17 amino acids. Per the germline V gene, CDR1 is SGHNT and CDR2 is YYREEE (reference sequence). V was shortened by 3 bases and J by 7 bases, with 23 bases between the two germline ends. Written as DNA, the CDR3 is TGTGCCAGCAGCTCCCCCAAGGCGGGGAGAGGATCAAATGAGCAGTTCTTC. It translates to CASSSPKAGRGSNEQFF.

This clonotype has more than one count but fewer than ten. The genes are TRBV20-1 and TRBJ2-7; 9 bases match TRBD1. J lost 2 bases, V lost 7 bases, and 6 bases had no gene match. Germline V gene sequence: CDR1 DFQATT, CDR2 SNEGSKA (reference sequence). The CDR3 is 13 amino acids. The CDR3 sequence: CSVSDRGTYEQYF. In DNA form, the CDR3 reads TGCAGTGTTTCGGACAGGGGCACCTACGAGCAGTACTTC.

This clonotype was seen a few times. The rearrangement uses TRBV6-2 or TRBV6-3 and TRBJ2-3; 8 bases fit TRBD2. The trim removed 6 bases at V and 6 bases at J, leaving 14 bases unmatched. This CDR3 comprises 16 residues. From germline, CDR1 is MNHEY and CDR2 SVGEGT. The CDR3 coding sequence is TGTGCCAGCAGCCGTGCGGGGGGCGTATGGAAGGATACGCAGTATTTT. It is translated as CASSRAGGVWKDTQYF.

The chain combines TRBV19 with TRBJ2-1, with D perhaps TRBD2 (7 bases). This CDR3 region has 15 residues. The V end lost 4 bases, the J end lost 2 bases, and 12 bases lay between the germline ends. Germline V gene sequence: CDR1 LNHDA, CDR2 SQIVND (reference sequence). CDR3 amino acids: CASSTGGGTYNEQFF. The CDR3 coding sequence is TGTGCCAGTAGTACGGGGGGCGGGACCTACAATGAGCAGTTCTTC.

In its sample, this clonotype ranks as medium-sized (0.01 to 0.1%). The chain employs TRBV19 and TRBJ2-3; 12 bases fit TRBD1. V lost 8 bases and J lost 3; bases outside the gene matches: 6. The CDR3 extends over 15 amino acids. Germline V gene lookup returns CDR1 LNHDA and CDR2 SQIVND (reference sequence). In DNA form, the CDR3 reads TGTGCCAGTGCTCGGGACAGGGGGCAGACAGATACGCAGTATTTT. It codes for CASARDRGQTDTQYF.

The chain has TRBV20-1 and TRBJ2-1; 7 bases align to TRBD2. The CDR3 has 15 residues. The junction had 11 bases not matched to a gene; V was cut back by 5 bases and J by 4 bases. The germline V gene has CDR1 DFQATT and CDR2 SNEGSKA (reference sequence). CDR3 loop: CSALRAGIIYNEQFF. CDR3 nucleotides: TGCAGTGCTCTCCGAGCGGGGATAATTTACAATGAGCAGTTCTTC.

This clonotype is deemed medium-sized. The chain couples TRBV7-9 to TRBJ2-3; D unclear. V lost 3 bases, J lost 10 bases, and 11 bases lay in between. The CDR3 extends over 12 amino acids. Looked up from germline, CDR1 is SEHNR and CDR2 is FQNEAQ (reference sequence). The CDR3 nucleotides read TGTGCCAGCAGCTTGATGGCTCGGGCGCAGTATTTT. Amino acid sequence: CASSLMARAQYF.

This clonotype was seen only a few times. The CDR3: CATSENSHNSPLHF. The CDR3 DNA follows: TGTGCCACCAGTGAGAACAGCCATAATTCACCCCTCCACTTT. The chain has TRBV24-1 and TRBJ1-6; no definite D call. With 4 bases removed from V and 5 bases from J, the gap between germline ends came to 8 bases. There are 14 residues in the CDR3. The germline V gene has CDR1 KGHDR and CDR2 SFDVKD.

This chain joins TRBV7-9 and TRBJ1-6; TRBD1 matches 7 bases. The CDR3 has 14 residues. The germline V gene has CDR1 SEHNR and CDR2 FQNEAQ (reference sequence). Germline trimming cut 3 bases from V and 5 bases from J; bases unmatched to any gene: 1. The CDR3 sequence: CASSFGTDNSPLHF. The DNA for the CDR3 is TGTGCCAGCAGCTTTGGGACAGATAATTCACCCCTCCACTTT.

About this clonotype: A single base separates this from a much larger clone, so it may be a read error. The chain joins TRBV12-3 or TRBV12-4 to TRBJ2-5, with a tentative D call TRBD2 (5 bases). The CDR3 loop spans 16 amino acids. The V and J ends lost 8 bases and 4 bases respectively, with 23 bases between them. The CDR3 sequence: CASCEARVTSGETQYF. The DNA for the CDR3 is TGTGCCAGCTGTGAAGCGCGGGTCACTTCGGGAGAGACCCAGTACTTC.

CDR3 bases: TGCAGTGCTCCCGACAGACCTTTAAATAATTCACCCCTCCACTTT. Its protein is CSAPDRPLNNSPLHF. This chain links TRBV20-1 with TRBJ1-6; possibly TRBD1 for D (5 bases). The CDR3 contains 15 residues. The ends were cut back, 5 bases at V and 5 bases at J, with 16 bases in the middle. The germline gives CDR1 DFQATT, CDR2 SNEGSKA (reference sequence).

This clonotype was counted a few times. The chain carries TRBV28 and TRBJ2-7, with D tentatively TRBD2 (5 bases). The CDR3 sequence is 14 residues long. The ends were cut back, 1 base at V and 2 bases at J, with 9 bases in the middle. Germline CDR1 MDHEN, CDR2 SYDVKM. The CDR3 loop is CASSLLRVPYEQYF. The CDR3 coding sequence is TGTGCCAGCAGTTTATTGAGGGTCCCCTACGAGCAGTACTTC.

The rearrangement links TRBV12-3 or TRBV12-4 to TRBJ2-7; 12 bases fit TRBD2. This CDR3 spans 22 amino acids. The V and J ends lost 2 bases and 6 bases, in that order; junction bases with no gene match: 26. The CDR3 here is CASSLILRWASGRAGMVSEQYF. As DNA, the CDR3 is TGTGCCAGCAGTTTAATCTTGCGTTGGGCTAGCGGGAGGGCCGGGATGGTAAGCGAGCAGTACTTC.

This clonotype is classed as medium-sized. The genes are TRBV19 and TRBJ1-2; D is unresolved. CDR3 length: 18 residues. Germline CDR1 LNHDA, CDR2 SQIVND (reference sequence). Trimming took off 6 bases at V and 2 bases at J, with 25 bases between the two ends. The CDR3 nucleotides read TGTGCCAGTAGAGGCCTTACGGAGGAGGATGCCACCAACTATGGCTACACCTTC. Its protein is CASRGLTEEDATNYGYTF.

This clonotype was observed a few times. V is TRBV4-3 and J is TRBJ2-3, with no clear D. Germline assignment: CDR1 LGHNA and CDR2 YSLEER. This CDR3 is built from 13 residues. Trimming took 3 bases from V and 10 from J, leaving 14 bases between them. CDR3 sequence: CASSQETPYPQYF. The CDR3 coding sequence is TGCGCCAGCAGCCAGGAGACTCCTTATCCGCAGTATTTT.

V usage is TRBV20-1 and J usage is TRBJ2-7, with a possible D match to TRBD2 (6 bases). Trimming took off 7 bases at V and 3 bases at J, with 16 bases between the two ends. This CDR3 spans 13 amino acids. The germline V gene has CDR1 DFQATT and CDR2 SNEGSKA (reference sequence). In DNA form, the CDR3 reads TGCAGTGGACGGACCGCGGGGAGCTACGAGCAGTACTTC. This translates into CSGRTAGSYEQYF.

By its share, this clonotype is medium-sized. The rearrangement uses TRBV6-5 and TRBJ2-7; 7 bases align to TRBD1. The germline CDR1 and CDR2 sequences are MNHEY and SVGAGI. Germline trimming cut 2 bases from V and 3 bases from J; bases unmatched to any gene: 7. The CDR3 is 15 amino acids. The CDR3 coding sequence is TGTGCCAGCAGTTACGAGGCAGGGGGAAACTACGAGCAGTACTTC. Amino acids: CASSYEAGGNYEQYF.

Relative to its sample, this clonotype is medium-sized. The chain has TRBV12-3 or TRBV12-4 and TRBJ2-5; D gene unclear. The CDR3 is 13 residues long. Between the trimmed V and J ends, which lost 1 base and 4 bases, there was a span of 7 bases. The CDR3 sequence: CASSLVQVETQYF. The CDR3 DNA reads TGTGCCAGCAGTTTAGTCCAGGTAGAGACCCAGTACTTC.

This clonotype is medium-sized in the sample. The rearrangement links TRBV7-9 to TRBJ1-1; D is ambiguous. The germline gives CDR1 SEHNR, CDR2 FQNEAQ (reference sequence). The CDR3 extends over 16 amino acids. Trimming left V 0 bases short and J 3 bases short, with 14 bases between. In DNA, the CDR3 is TGTGCCAGCAGCTTAGCTACTGACCTGCAACACACTGAAGCTTTCTTT. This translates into CASSLATDLQHTEAFF.

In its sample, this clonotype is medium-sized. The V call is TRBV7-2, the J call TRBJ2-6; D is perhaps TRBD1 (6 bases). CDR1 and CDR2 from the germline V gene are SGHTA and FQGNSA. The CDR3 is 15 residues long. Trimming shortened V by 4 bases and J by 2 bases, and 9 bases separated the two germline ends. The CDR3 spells CASSSTGTGANVLTF. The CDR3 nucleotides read TGTGCCAGCAGCTCTACAGGGACTGGGGCCAACGTCCTGACTTTC.

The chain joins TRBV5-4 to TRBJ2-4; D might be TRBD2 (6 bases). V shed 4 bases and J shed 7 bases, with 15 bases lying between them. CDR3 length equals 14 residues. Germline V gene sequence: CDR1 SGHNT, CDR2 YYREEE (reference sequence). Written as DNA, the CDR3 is TGTGCCAGCAGCGAACTGACTAGTTTCAACATTCAGTACTTC. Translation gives CASSELTSFNIQYF.

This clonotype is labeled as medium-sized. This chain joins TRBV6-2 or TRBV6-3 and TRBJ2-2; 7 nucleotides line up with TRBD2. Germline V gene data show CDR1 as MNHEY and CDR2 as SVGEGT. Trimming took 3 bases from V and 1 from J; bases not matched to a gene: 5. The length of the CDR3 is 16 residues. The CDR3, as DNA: TGTGCCAGCAGTTATTCACTAGCGAAGAACACCGGGGAGCTGTTTTTT. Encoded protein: CASSYSLAKNTGELFF.

The DNA of the CDR3 is TGCAGTGCTAGCGACACGGGACAGGGGTCCAATGAGCAGTTCTTC. Amino acids: CSASDTGQGSNEQFF. The chain carries TRBV20-1 and TRBJ2-1; 10 bases are a match to TRBD1. CDR3 size: 15 residues. Trimming removed 3 bases from V and 6 bases from J; junction bases left unmatched: 8. CDR1 DFQATT and CDR2 SNEGSKA come from the germline V gene (reference sequence).

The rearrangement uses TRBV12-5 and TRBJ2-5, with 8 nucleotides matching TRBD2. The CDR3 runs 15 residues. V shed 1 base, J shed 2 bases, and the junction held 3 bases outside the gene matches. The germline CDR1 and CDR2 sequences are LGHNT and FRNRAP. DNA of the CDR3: TGTGCTAGTGGTTTGGGGGCTAGCGGGCAAGAGACCCAGTACTTC. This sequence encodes CASGLGASGQETQYF.

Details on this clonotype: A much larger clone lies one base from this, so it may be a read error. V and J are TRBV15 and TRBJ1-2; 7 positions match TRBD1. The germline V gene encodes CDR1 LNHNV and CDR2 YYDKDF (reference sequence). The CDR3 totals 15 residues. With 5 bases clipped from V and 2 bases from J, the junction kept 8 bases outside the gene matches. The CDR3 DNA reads TGTGCCACCAGCGTCACAGGGGTCGGGAACTATGGCTACACCTTC. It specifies CATSVTGVGNYGYTF. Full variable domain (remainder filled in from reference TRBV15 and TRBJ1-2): DAMVIQNPRYQVTQFGKPVTLSCSQTLNHNVMYWYQQKSSQAPKLLFHYYDKDFNNEADTPDNFQSRRPNTSFCFLDIRSPGLGDTAMYLCATSVTGVGNYGYTFGSGTRLTVV.

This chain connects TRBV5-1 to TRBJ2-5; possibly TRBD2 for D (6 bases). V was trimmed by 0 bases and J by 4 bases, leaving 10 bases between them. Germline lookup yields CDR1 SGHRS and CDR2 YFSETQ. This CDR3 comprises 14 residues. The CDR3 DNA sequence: TGCGCCAGCAGCTTGGGACGGGAGTCAGAGACCCAGTACTTC. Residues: CASSLGRESETQYF.

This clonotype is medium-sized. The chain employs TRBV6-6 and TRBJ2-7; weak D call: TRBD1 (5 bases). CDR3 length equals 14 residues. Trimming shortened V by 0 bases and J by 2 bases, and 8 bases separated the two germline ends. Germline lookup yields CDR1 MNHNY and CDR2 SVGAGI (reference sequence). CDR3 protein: CASSYSKGPYEQYF. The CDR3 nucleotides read TGTGCCAGCAGTTACTCGAAGGGGCCCTACGAGCAGTACTTC.

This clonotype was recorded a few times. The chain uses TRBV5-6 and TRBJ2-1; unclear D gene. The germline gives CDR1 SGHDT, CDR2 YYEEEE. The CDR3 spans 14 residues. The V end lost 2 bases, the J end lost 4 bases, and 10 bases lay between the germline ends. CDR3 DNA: TGTGCCAGCAGCTTACTGCAGTCTTACAATGAGCAGTTCTTC. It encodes CASSLLQSYNEQFF.